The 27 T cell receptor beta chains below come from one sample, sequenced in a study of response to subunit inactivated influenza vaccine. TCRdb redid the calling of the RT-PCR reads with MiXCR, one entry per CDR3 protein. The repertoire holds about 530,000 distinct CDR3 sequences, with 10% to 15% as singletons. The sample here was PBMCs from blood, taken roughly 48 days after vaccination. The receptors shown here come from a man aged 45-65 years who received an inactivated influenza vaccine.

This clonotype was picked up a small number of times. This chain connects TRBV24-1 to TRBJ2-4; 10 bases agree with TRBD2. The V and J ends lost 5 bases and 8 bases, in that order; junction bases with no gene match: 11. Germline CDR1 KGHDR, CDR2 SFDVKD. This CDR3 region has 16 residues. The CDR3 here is CATSGASASGSHIQYF. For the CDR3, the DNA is TGTGCCACCAGTGGGGCTTCGGCTAGCGGGAGCCACATTCAGTACTTC.

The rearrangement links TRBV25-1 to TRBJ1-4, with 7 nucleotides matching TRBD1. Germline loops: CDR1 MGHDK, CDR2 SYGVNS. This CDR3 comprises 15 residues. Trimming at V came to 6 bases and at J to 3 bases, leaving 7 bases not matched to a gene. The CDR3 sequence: CASRSTGAANEKLFF. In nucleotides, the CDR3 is TGTGCCAGCAGATCCACAGGGGCAGCTAATGAAAAACTGTTTTTT.

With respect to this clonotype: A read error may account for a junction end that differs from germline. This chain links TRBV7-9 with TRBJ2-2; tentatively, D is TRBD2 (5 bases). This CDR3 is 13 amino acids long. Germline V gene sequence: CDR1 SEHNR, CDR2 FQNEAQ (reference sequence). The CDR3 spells CASSLEAAGELYF. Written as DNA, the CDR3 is TGTGCCAGCAGCTTAGAGGCGGCCGGGGAGCTGTATTTT.

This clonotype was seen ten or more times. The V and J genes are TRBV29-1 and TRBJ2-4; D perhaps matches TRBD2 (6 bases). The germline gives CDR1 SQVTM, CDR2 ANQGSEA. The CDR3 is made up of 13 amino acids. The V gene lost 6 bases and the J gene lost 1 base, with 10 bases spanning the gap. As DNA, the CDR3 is TGCAGCGTGGGCGGAGGGGCCAAAAACATTCAGTACTTC. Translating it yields CSVGGGAKNIQYF.

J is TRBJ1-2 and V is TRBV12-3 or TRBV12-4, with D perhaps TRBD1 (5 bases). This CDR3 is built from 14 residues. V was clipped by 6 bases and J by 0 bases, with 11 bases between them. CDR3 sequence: CASRHRRSNYGYTF. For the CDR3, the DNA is TGTGCCAGCAGACACAGGCGCTCTAACTATGGCTACACCTTC.

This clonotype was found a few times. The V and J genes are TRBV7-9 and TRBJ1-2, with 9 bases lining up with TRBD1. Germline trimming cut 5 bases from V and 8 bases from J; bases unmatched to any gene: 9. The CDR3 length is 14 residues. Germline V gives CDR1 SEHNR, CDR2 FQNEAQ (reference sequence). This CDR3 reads CASSVRDRVGGYTF. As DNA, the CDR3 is TGTGCCAGCAGCGTCCGGGACAGGGTTGGCGGCTACACCTTC.

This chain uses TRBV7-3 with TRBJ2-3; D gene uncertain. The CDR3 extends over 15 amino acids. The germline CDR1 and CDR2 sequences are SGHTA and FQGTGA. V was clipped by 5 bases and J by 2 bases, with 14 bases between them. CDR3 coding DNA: TGTGCCAGCAGCCCCCACCCCAGCTACACAGATACGCAGTATTTT. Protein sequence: CASSPHPSYTDTQYF.

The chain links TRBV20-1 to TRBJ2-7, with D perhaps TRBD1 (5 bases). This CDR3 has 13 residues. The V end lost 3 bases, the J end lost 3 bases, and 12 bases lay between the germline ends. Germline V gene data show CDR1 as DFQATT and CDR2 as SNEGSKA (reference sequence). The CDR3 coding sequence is TGCAGTGCTAGTAGGCAGGGTAGCTACGAGCAGTACTTC. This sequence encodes CSASRQGSYEQYF.

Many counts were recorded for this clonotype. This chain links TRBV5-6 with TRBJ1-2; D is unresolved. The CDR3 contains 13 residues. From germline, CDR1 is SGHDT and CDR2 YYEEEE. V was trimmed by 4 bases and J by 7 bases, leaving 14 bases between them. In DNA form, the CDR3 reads TGTGCCAGCAGCCGGCCGGGGTTACGTGGCTACACCTTC. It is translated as CASSRPGLRGYTF. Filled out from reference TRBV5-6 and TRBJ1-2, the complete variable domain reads DAGVTQSPTHLIKTRGQQVTLRCSPKSGHDTVSWYQQALGQGPQFIFQYYEEEERQRGNFPDRFSGHQFPNYSSELNVNALLLGDSALYLCASSRPGLRGYTFGSGTRLTVV.

The CDR3, as DNA: TGTGCCAGCAGCCAAATCGTCGGATCAGGGAACACTGAAGCTTTCTTT. Encoded protein: CASSQIVGSGNTEAFF. The V gene is TRBV3-1, the J gene TRBJ1-1; D remains ambiguous. The CDR3 is 16 residues long. V lost 2 bases, J lost 1 base, and 14 bases lay in between. Germline assignment: CDR1 LGHDT and CDR2 YNNKEL (reference sequence).

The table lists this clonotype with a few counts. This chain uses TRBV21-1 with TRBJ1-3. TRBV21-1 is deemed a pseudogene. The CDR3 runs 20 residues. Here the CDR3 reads CALLICSKSSAIGSGNTIYF. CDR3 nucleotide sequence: TGTGCCCTACTAATCTGCAGCAAAAGCTCGGCAATTGGCTCTGGAAACACCATATATTTT.

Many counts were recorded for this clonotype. The CDR3 reads CASSPHRTGGEKLFF. The CDR3 DNA reads as TGTGCCAGCAGCCCCCATCGGACAGGGGGTGAAAAACTGTTTTTT. The V call is TRBV12-3 or TRBV12-4, the J call TRBJ1-4; 10 bases are shared with TRBD1. This CDR3 contains 15 residues. V was clipped by 6 bases and J by 7 bases; unmatched bases: 8.

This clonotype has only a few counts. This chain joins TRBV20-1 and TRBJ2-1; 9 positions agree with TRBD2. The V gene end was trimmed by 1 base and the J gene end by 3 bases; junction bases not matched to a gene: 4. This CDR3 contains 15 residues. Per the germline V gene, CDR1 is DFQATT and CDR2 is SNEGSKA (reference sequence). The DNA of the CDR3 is TGCAGTGCTAGAGCCTTAGCGGGGGTCTACAATGAGCAGTTCTTC. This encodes CSARALAGVYNEQFF.

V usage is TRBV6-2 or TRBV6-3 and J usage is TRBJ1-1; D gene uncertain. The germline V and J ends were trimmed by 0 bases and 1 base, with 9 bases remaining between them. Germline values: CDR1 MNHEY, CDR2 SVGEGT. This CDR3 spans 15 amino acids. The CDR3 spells CASSYSRPENTEAFF. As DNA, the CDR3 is TGTGCCAGCAGTTACTCGCGCCCGGAGAACACTGAAGCTTTCTTT.

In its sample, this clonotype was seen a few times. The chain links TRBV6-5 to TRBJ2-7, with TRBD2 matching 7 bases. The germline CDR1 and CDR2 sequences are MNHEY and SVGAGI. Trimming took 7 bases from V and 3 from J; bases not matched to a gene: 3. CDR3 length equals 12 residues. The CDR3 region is CASISSGYEQYF. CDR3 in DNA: TGTGCCAGCATTTCTAGCGGCTACGAGCAGTACTTC.

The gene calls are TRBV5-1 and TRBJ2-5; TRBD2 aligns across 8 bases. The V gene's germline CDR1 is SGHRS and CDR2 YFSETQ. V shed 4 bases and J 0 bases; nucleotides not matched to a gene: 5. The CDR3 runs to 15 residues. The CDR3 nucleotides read TGCGCCAGCAGCCCCGGCGGGGGGTACCAAGAGACCCAGTACTTC. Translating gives CASSPGGGYQETQYF.

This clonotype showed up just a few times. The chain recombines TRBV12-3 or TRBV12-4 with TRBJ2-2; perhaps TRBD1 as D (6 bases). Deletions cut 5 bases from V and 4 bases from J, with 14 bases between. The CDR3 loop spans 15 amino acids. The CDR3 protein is CASSLRSGATGELFF. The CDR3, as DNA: TGTGCCAGCAGTCTACGCTCAGGGGCCACCGGGGAGCTGTTTTTT.

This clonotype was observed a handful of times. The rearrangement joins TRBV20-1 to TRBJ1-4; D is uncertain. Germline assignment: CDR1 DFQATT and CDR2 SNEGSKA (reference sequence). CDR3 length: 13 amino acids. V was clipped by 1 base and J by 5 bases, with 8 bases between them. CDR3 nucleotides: TGCAGTGCTAGAGGGCTGGAAAATGAAAAACTGTTTTTT. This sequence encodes CSARGLENEKLFF.

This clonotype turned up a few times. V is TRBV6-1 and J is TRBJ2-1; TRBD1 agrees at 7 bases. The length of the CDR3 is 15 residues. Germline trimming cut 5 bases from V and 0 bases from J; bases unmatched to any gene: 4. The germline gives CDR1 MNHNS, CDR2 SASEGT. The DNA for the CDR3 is TGTGCCAGCAGTCGGGACAGTGCCTCCTACAATGAGCAGTTCTTC. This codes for CASSRDSASYNEQFF.

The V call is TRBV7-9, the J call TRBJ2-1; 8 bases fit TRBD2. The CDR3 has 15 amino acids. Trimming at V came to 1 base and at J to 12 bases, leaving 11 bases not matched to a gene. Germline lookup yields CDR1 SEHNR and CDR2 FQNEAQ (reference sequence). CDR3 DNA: TGTGCCAGCAGCTTAGAGGGATTAGCGGGATCAGGGCAGTTCTTC. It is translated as CASSLEGLAGSGQFF.

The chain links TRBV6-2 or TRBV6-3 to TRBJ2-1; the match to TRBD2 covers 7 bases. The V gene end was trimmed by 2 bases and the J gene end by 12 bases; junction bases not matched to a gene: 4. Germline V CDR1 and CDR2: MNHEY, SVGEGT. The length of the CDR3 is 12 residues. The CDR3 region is CASSYAGVGQFF. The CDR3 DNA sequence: TGTGCCAGCAGTTACGCGGGAGTGGGGCAGTTCTTC.

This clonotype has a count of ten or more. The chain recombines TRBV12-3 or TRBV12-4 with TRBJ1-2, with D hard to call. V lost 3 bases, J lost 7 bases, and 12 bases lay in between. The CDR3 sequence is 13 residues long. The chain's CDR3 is CASSFVRGLGYTF. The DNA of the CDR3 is TGTGCCAGCAGTTTTGTAAGAGGGCTTGGCTACACCTTC.

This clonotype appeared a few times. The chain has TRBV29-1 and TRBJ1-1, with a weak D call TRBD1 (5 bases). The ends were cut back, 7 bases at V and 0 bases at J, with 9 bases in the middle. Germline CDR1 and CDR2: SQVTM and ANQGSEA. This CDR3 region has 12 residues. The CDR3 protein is CSGGHMNTEAFF. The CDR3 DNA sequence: TGCAGCGGTGGACACATGAACACTGAAGCTTTCTTT.

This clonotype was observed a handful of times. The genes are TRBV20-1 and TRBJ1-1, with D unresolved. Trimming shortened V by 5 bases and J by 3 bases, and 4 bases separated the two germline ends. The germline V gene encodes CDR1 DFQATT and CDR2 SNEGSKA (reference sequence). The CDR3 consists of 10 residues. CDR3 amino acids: CSAAHTEAFF. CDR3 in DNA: TGCAGTGCTGCACACACTGAAGCTTTCTTT.

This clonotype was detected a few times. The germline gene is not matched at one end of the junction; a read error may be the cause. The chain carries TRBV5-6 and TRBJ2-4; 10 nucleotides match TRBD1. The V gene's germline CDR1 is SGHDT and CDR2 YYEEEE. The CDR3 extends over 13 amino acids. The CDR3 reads CASSLLSGQGSNF. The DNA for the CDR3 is TGTGCCAGCAGCTTGCTCTCGGGACAGGGGAGTAACTTC.

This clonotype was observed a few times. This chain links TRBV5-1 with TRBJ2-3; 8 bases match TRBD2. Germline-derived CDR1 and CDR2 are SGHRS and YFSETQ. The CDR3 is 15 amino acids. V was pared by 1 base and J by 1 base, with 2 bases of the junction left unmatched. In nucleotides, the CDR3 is TGCGCCAGCAGCTTGCCGGGGGGGGGCACAGATACGCAGTATTTT. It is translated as CASSLPGGGTDTQYF.

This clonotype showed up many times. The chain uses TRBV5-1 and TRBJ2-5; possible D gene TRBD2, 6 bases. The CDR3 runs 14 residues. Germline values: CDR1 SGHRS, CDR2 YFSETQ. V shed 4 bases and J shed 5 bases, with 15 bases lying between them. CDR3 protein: CASSRGLEGETQYF. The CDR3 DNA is TGCGCCAGCAGCCGAGGGTTGGAGGGGGAGACCCAGTACTTC.